This T cell receptor (beta chain) was identified in a study of T cell repertoires in ileal Crohn's disease. Across the study: Surgery for a complication: stricturing in around 60%, penetrating in approximately 40%. Postoperative therapy was given to about half: about ten thiopurines, roughly 20 anti-TNF agents.

The repertoire was sequenced with immunoSEQ multiplex PCR; TCRdb's copy has only in-frame clones and lacks some. Of tens of thousands of clones listed, about 81% are singletons. About this clone: What it recognizes is unknown.

Germline V CDR1 and CDR2: SGHRS, YFSETQ. The CDR3 totals 16 residues. V was clipped by 2 bases and J by 5 bases; unmatched bases: 6. Study-wide results and limits: Endoscopic recurrence occurred in every patient whose clonality exceeded 26.8%. Sorted CD8 T cells held more high-frequency clones than CD4.

The V gene is TRBV5-1, the J gene TRBJ2-2; 10 nucleotides line up with TRBD1. The sample was ileal tissue. The receptor comes from an adult with Crohn's disease. The CDR3 DNA reads as TGCGCCAGCAGCTTCCCAGGGACAGGGGTAACCGGGGAGCTGTTTTTT. As protein: CASSFPGTGVTGELFF.